Below, one T cell receptor beta chain is given with its context. Its antigen remains unidentified. The CDR3 extends over 16 amino acids. V dropped 4 bases and J dropped 0 bases, with 15 bases sitting between them. From germline, CDR1 is SGHTA and CDR2 FQGNSA. The data were obtained in a study of T cell responses to AZD1222 COVID-19 vaccine. Study-level results: Vaccination with two AZD1222 doses was followed by a rise in Spike-specific TCR breadth and depth.

Measured with immunoSEQ multiplex PCR; TCRdb has only the in-frame clones, and not every one. Of about 130,000 clones listed, 80% to 95% were seen once; the top ten hold more than 2.5%. Sequences were derived from peripheral blood, sampled on day 0 of AZD1222 vaccination. The chain couples TRBV7-2 to TRBJ1-1; D uncertain. The receptor was isolated from an adult in good health. This CDR3 is CASSYPGRGMNTEAFF. DNA for the CDR3: TGTGCCAGCAGCTATCCCGGGAGAGGGATGAACACTGAAGCTTTCTTT. The full variable domain, in which reference TRBV7-2 and TRBJ1-1 provide the parts outside the CDR3, is GAGVSQSPSNKVTEKGKDVELRCDPISGHTALYWYRQSLGQGLEFLIYFQGNSAPDKSGLPSDRFSAERTGGSVSTLTIQRTQQEDSAVYLCASSYPGRGMNTEAFFGQGTRLTVV.